This entry describes one T cell receptor beta chain. RNA transcripts served as the template for amplifying TCR beta CDR3 regions. When the TCR CDR3 underwent first-round RT-PCR, the HTBI primer set was used. Each CDR3 protein is one row after TCRdb ran MiXCR on the multiplex PCR reads. The sample has 600,000 to 650,000 distinct CDR3 sequences; about 16% are singletons. This entry comes from a study of T cells in Graves' hyperthyroidism and ophthalmopathy. The sample consisted of blood. This clonotype originated in a woman in her 30s with Graves' hyperthyroidism.

CDR3 nucleotide sequence: TGTGCCACGAGGGGGGTTAACACAGATACGCAGTATTTT. Translated, it gives CATRGVNTDTQYF. The chain recombines TRBV24-1 with TRBJ2-3; D might be TRBD1 or TRBD2, each matching 6 bases. This CDR3 spans 13 amino acids. V was trimmed by 10 bases and J by 2 bases, leaving 12 bases between them. The germline V gene encodes CDR1 KGHDR and CDR2 SFDVKD.